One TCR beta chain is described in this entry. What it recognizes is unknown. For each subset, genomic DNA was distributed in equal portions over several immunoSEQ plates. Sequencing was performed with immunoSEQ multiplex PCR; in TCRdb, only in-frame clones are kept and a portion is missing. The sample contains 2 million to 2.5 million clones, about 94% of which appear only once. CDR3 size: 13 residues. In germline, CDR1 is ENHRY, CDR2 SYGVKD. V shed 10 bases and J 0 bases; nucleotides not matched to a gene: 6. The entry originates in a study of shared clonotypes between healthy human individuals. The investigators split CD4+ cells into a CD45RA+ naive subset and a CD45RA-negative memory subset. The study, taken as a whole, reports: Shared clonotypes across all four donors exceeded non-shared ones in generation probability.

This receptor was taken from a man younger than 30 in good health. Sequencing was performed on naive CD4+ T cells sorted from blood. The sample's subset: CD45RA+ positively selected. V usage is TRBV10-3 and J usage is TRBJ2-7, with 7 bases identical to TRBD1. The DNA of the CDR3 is TGTGCCACCTCGACAGGGATCTCCTACGAGCAGTACTTC. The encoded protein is CATSTGISYEQYF.